The sequence of this TCR beta chain was determined in a study of siplizumab effects on memory and regulatory T cells. Findings of the study overall: Naive T cells appeared more diverse than memory cells and seemed to be major alloresponse contributors. Among alloreactive clones, only a minor fraction mapped to unstimulated subsets.

Concerning this clone: Its matching antigen is unknown.

Profiled with immunoSEQ multiplex PCR; TCRdb holds only in-frame clones, not every one. The sample carries around 100,000 clones, around 90% recorded once. Between the trimmed V and J ends, which lost 6 bases and 9 bases, there was a span of 14 bases. This CDR3 has 12 residues. The germline V gene has CDR1 LNHDA and CDR2 SQIVND (reference sequence). Sample: non-Treg CD4+ T cells sorted from blood. The chain is built from TRBV19 and TRBJ1-2; D is perhaps TRBD1 (5 bases). The clonotype comes from a human donor in good health. CDR3 DNA sequence: TGTGCCAGTAGCAACCGACAGAATAGCTACACCTTC. Protein product: CASSNRQNSYTF.